The source of this T cell receptor beta chain is a study of graft-versus-host responses after intestinal transplantation. Study-wide context: As for transplant type, recipients had multivisceral, liver-intestinal, or isolated intestinal grafts.

Findings and limits, study-wide: Ileal or blood samples showed some GvH clones first, and such clones were also found in recipient marrow.

Using immunoSEQ multiplex PCR, the repertoire was profiled, and TCRdb retains in-frame clones only, with some absent. The sample includes about 130,000 clones, more than 90% seen only once; the top ten take roughly 0.17%. A remark on this clone: What it binds is unknown.

V lost 0 bases to trimming and J lost 7 bases, with 13 bases between them. The CDR3 loop spans 15 amino acids. CDR1 and CDR2 (germline): LNHNV, YYDKDF (reference sequence). The receptor was derived from a human donor who received an intestinal transplant. The sequencing used unstimulated CD4+ T cells sorted from spleen or lymph node cells, collected before intestinal transplant. This chain uses TRBV15 with TRBJ2-1; D not resolved. The DNA for the CDR3 is TGTGCCACCAGCAGAGAGGATCCCCCCGGGAATGAGCAGTTCTTC. This codes for CATSREDPPGNEQFF. The full variable domain, in which reference TRBV15 and TRBJ2-1 provide the parts outside the CDR3, is DAMVIQNPRYQVTQFGKPVTLSCSQTLNHNVMYWYQQKSSQAPKLLFHYYDKDFNNEADTPDNFQSRRPNTSFCFLDIRSPGLGDTAMYLCATSREDPPGNEQFFGPGTRLTVL.